The 31 T cell receptor beta chains in this list originate from one sample, sequenced in a study of cytomegalovirus exposure and HLA in healthy donors. Repertoires were generated with immunoSEQ multiplex PCR, while TCRdb's copy carries only in-frame clones and drops some. The table has about 92,000 clones, approximately 93% seen once. The sample was PBMCs. These receptor sequences come from a woman in her thirties in good health and CMV-seropositive.

This chain joins TRBV5-1 and TRBJ2-7; 13 bases map to TRBD2. With V trimmed by 4 bases and J by 3 bases, 10 bases remained unmatched. The V gene's germline CDR1 is SGHRS and CDR2 YFSETQ. The CDR3 has 17 residues. The CDR3 loop reads CASSLRTSGRSLYEQYF. CDR3 nucleotides: TGCGCCAGCAGCCTACGGACTAGCGGGAGATCCCTCTACGAGCAGTACTTC.

The chain joins TRBV19 to TRBJ2-3, with D hard to call. V lost 1 base to trimming and J lost 2 bases, with 7 bases between them. CDR3 length equals 14 residues. Per the germline V gene, CDR1 is LNHDA and CDR2 is SQIVND (reference sequence). The CDR3 DNA follows: TGTGCCAGTAGTATAGGGAGCTCCACAGATACGCAGTATTTT. Its protein is CASSIGSSTDTQYF.

The chain uses TRBV12-5 and TRBJ1-1; TRBD1 might be the D (6 bases). Trimming left V 1 base short and J 2 bases short, with 20 bases between. This CDR3 contains 18 residues. CDR1 and CDR2 from the germline V gene are LGHNT and FRNRAP. CDR3 in amino acids: CASGLAGIAGQTNTEAFF. The CDR3 DNA reads as TGTGCTAGTGGTTTGGCGGGCATCGCCGGACAGACCAACACTGAAGCTTTCTTT. Looking up the rest from reference TRBV12-5 and TRBJ1-1 gives the full variable domain: DARVTQTPRHKVTEMGQEVTMRCQPILGHNTVFWYRQTMMQGLELLAYFRNRAPLDDSGMPKDRFSAEMPDATLATLKIQPSEPRDSAVYFCASGLAGIAGQTNTEAFFGQGTRLTVV.

This clone was observed a single time. The J gene is TRBJ2-5, the V gene TRBV10-3, with TRBD2 identical over 15 bases. This CDR3 comprises 18 residues. CDR1 ENHRY and CDR2 SYGVKD come from the germline V gene. The J segment lost 5 bases and the V segment lost 6 bases, leaving 13 bases of the junction unmatched. CDR3 loop: CAIRAGTSGRNEGETQYF. Written as DNA, the CDR3 is TGTGCCATCAGGGCAGGGACTAGCGGGAGGAACGAGGGGGAGACCCAGTACTTC.

The J gene is TRBJ2-7, the V gene TRBV28; TRBD2 matches at 7 bases. Trimming took 4 bases from V and 7 from J; bases not matched to a gene: 13. The CDR3 extends over 15 amino acids. Germline values: CDR1 MDHEN, CDR2 SYDVKM. For the CDR3, the DNA is TGTGCCAGCAGTTCCGGGGGGAACGCCGGGGGGGAGCAGTACTTC. It specifies CASSSGGNAGGEQYF.

This clone was counted a few times. The chain has TRBV2 and TRBJ1-5; 7 bases line up with TRBD1. The CDR3 runs 15 residues. The germline CDR1 and CDR2 sequences are SNHLY and FYNNEI. V was pared by 7 bases and J by 3 bases, with 9 bases of the junction left unmatched. The CDR3 DNA reads as TGTGCCAGCAATCTACAGGGGCTCCTCAATCAGCCCCAGCATTTT. This translates into CASNLQGLLNQPQHF.

CDR3 sequence (DNA): TGTGCCAGTAGTCCCCCCCTAGCGGGAGAGAGGGATACGCAGTATTTT. This encodes CASSPPLAGERDTQYF. J is TRBJ2-3 and V is TRBV19; 10 bases are shared with TRBD2. Germline V gene data show CDR1 as LNHDA and CDR2 as SQIVND (reference sequence). Losses at the gene ends were 5 bases for V and 6 bases for J; bases not matched to a gene: 11. This CDR3 is built from 16 residues. Combining the CDR3 with reference TRBV19 and TRBJ2-3 gives the whole variable domain DGGITQSPKYLFRKEGQNVTLSCEQNLNHDAMYWYRQDPGQGLRLIYYSQIVNDFQKGDIAEGYSVSREKKESFPLTVTSAQKNPTAFYLCASSPPLAGERDTQYFGPGTRLTVL.

The gene calls are TRBV7-2 and TRBJ2-5; D may be TRBD2 (5 bases). The CDR3 is 13 amino acids. CDR1 SGHTA and CDR2 FQGNSA come from the germline V gene. Trimming shortened V by 6 bases and J by 5 bases, and 13 bases separated the two germline ends. The CDR3 DNA follows: TGTGCCAGCAGACAACCTACGGGGGAGACCCAGTACTTC. Its protein product is CASRQPTGETQYF.

The rearrangement links TRBV29-1 to TRBJ1-4, with no clear D. The CDR3 has 12 residues. The ends were cut back, 4 bases at V and 4 bases at J, with 7 bases in the middle. Germline loops: CDR1 SQVTM, CDR2 ANQGSEA. The CDR3 DNA reads as TGCAGCGTTGGACACCATAATGAAAAACTGTTTTTT. Its protein is CSVGHHNEKLFF.

CDR3 in amino acids: CASSATSEVGETQYF. CDR3 coding DNA: TGTGCCAGTAGTGCAACTAGCGAAGTCGGAGAGACCCAGTACTTC. The rearrangement uses TRBV19 and TRBJ2-5, with 7 bases fitting TRBD2. V was clipped by 5 bases and J by 4 bases; unmatched bases: 10. The CDR3 has 15 amino acids. The germline gives CDR1 LNHDA, CDR2 SQIVND (reference sequence).

The rearrangement joins TRBV14 to TRBJ1-3, with a tentative D call TRBD1 (5 bases). V lost 3 bases to trimming and J lost 0 bases, with 15 bases between them. The germline gives CDR1 SGHDN, CDR2 FVKESK. The CDR3 sequence is 17 residues long. The CDR3: CASSQPKGHYSGNTIYF. The CDR3 DNA sequence: TGTGCCAGCAGCCAGCCCAAGGGGCACTACTCTGGAAACACCATATATTTT.

The genes are TRBV28 and TRBJ2-1; 12 bases map to TRBD2. The V and J ends lost 2 bases and 4 bases, in that order; junction bases with no gene match: 0. This CDR3 has 15 residues. Germline CDR1 is MDHEN and CDR2 is SYDVKM. This CDR3 is CASSLGLAGYNEQFF. Written as DNA, the CDR3 is TGTGCCAGCAGTTTAGGACTAGCGGGGTACAATGAGCAGTTCTTC.

V is TRBV7-9 and J is TRBJ2-7; D is unclear. Germline loops: CDR1 SEHNR, CDR2 FQNEAQ (reference sequence). This CDR3 has 14 residues. The germline V and J ends were trimmed by 1 base and 2 bases, with 9 bases remaining between them. The CDR3 protein is CASSLGSSPYEQYF. The CDR3 coding sequence is TGTGCCAGCAGCTTAGGAAGTAGTCCCTACGAGCAGTACTTC.

CDR3 region: CASSLNRGEVSYEQYF. The CDR3 DNA is TGTGCCAGCAGCTTGAACAGGGGGGAGGTTTCCTACGAGCAGTACTTC. The V call is TRBV7-2, the J call TRBJ2-7; 8 positions match TRBD1. The germline CDR1 and CDR2 sequences are SGHTA and FQGNSA. This CDR3 has 16 residues. Trimming took 3 bases from V and 1 from J; bases not matched to a gene: 8.

The chain is built from TRBV28 and TRBJ2-5; 7 bases are a match to TRBD2. The CDR3 runs 14 residues. V lost 6 bases, J lost 4 bases, and 8 bases stayed unmatched. Looked up from germline, CDR1 is MDHEN and CDR2 is SYDVKM. DNA of the CDR3: TGTGCCAGCAGCGACCGTGGGGGGGTAGAGACCCAGTACTTC. This translates into CASSDRGGVETQYF.

This clone was detected a few times. The rearrangement links TRBV2 to TRBJ1-5; D ambiguous. The CDR3 length is 11 residues. Trimming took off 4 bases at V and 7 bases at J, with 5 bases between the two ends. The germline V gene has CDR1 SNHLY and CDR2 FYNNEI. The CDR3 spells CASSGGQPQHF. The CDR3 DNA reads TGTGCCAGCAGTGGAGGGCAGCCCCAGCATTTT.

V usage is TRBV6-6 and J usage is TRBJ2-1, with 9 bases fitting TRBD2. The CDR3 contains 16 residues. The J segment lost 5 bases and the V segment lost 0 bases, leaving 5 bases of the junction unmatched. Looked up from germline, CDR1 is MNHNY and CDR2 is SVGAGI (reference sequence). CDR3 in DNA: TGTGCCAGCAGTTACTCGAGGGCTAGCGGGAACAATGAGCAGTTCTTC. This codes for CASSYSRASGNNEQFF.

The chain joins TRBV19 to TRBJ1-5; 8 nucleotides align to TRBD1. The length of the CDR3 is 14 residues. V was clipped by 9 bases and J by 6 bases; unmatched bases: 10. Per the germline V gene, CDR1 is LNHDA and CDR2 is SQIVND (reference sequence). The CDR3 DNA follows: TGTGCCAGCGCGGTGGCAGGGGGCTTTCAGCCCCAGCATTTT. It translates to CASAVAGGFQPQHF. Drawing the rest from reference TRBV19 and TRBJ1-5, the complete variable domain is DGGITQSPKYLFRKEGQNVTLSCEQNLNHDAMYWYRQDPGQGLRLIYYSQIVNDFQKGDIAEGYSVSREKKESFPLTVTSAQKNPTAFYLCASAVAGGFQPQHFGDGTRLSIL.

The rearrangement joins TRBV27 to TRBJ2-1; 10 nucleotides match TRBD1. Germline V gene sequence: CDR1 MNHEY, CDR2 SMNVEV (reference sequence). The CDR3 sequence is 12 residues long. V dropped 6 bases and J dropped 12; count of bases not matched to a gene: 5. In DNA form, the CDR3 reads TGTGCCAGCAGGGGTGACAGGGGGCGGCAGTTCTTC. Protein: CASRGDRGRQFF.

The V call is TRBV27, the J call TRBJ2-2, with a possible D match to TRBD2 (6 bases). This CDR3 is built from 16 residues. Germline V gene lookup returns CDR1 MNHEY and CDR2 SMNVEV (reference sequence). V shed 6 bases and J shed 6 bases, with 20 bases lying between them. Here the CDR3 reads CASSERLVSFAGELFF. The CDR3 coding sequence is TGTGCCAGCAGCGAGAGACTAGTTTCCTTTGCCGGGGAGCTGTTTTTT.

The chain links TRBV19 to TRBJ2-2, with D possibly matching TRBD2 (5 bases). Germline values: CDR1 LNHDA, CDR2 SQIVND (reference sequence). Deletions cut 6 bases from V and 6 bases from J, with 11 bases between. This CDR3 comprises 13 residues. CDR3 amino acids: CASRKRLSGELFF. The DNA for the CDR3 is TGTGCCAGTAGGAAAAGACTATCCGGGGAGCTGTTTTTT.

The chain joins TRBV27 to TRBJ2-1; 9 bases map to TRBD2. V shed 2 bases and J 4 bases; nucleotides not matched to a gene: 9. CDR1 is MNHEY, CDR2 SMNVEV, per germline (reference sequence). This CDR3 region has 17 residues. For the CDR3, the DNA is TGTGCCAGCAGTTTACGGGGCGGGAGGGGATTTTACAATGAGCAGTTCTTC. Translated, it gives CASSLRGGRGFYNEQFF.

This chain joins TRBV9 and TRBJ1-1, with a weak D call TRBD1 (5 bases). There are 14 residues in the CDR3. Germline assignment: CDR1 SGDLS and CDR2 YYNGEE. V was trimmed by 0 bases and J by 1 base, leaving 7 bases between them. The CDR3 reads CASSVVTANTEAFF. CDR3 coding DNA: TGTGCCAGCAGCGTAGTGACAGCGAACACTGAAGCTTTCTTT.

This chain uses TRBV28 with TRBJ1-1; D unclear. Germline values: CDR1 MDHEN, CDR2 SYDVKM. Deletions cut 5 bases from V and 0 bases from J, with 4 bases between. This CDR3 spans 12 amino acids. The CDR3 loop is CASSPLNTEAFF. DNA of the CDR3: TGTGCCAGCAGTCCCTTGAACACTGAAGCTTTCTTT.

The chain links TRBV16 to TRBJ2-7; 10 nucleotides agree with TRBD1. Germline V lookup: CDR1 KGHSY, CDR2 FQNENV. V was pared by 3 bases and J by 6 bases, with 8 bases of the junction left unmatched. This CDR3 has 15 amino acids. Here the CDR3 reads CASSQSGTGVVEQYF. The CDR3 DNA sequence: TGTGCCAGCAGCCAGTCCGGGACAGGGGTAGTCGAGCAGTACTTC.

The chain links TRBV9 to TRBJ2-1, with 7 bases identical to TRBD1. V gave up 4 bases and J gave up 0 bases; unmatched junction bases: 4. Germline lookup yields CDR1 SGDLS and CDR2 YYNGEE. This CDR3 is built from 15 residues. The CDR3 nucleotides read TGTGCCAGCAGCATCCGGACAGGCTCCTACAATGAGCAGTTCTTC. Translating it yields CASSIRTGSYNEQFF.

The V and J genes are TRBV5-1 and TRBJ2-3; 12 bases map to TRBD2. The V and J ends lost 3 bases and 3 bases, in that order; junction bases with no gene match: 2. The CDR3 has 15 amino acids. From germline, CDR1 is SGHRS and CDR2 YFSETQ. The CDR3 DNA reads TGCGCCAGCAGCTCTAGCGGGAGGGGGACAGATACGCAGTATTTT. It specifies CASSSSGRGTDTQYF.

This chain joins TRBV19 and TRBJ2-7; 8 bases are shared with TRBD1. CDR1 LNHDA and CDR2 SQIVND come from the germline V gene (reference sequence). J gave up 5 bases and V 3 bases, and 3 bases lay outside the gene matches. The CDR3 length is 13 residues. In nucleotides, the CDR3 is TGTGCCAGTAGTATTTGGGGACAGGACGAGCAGTACTTC. This sequence encodes CASSIWGQDEQYF. Variable domain in full (rest from reference TRBV19 and TRBJ2-7): DGGITQSPKYLFRKEGQNVTLSCEQNLNHDAMYWYRQDPGQGLRLIYYSQIVNDFQKGDIAEGYSVSREKKESFPLTVTSAQKNPTAFYLCASSIWGQDEQYFGPGTRLTVT.

This chain uses TRBV7-7 with TRBJ2-5; 9 nucleotides agree with TRBD2. The CDR3 loop spans 18 amino acids. The V segment lost 3 bases and the J segment 4 bases; nucleotides outside the gene matches: 15. The germline gives CDR1 SSHAT, CDR2 FNYEAQ (reference sequence). This CDR3 is CASSFGSAGGPGLETQYF. In nucleotides, the CDR3 is TGTGCCAGCAGCTTCGGGTCGGCGGGAGGGCCCGGGTTAGAGACCCAGTACTTC.

The rearrangement links TRBV12-5 to TRBJ2-1, with TRBD2 matching over 9 bases. CDR1 and CDR2 from the germline V gene are LGHNT and FRNRAP. Germline trimming cut 2 bases from V and 4 bases from J; bases unmatched to any gene: 6. The CDR3 is made up of 16 amino acids. CDR3 nucleotides: TGTGCTAGTGGTTTGAAGAGTCTAGCGGGATACAATGAGCAGTTCTTC. Encoded protein: CASGLKSLAGYNEQFF.

This clone was recorded only once. The chain carries TRBV5-1 and TRBJ2-7, with TRBD2 matching 9 bases. J lost 4 bases, V lost 5 bases, and 4 bases had no gene match. Germline V gene sequence: CDR1 SGHRS, CDR2 YFSETQ. This CDR3 is 13 amino acids long. The CDR3 sequence: CASSGLASYEQYF. DNA for the CDR3: TGCGCCAGCAGTGGACTAGCGTCGTACGAGCAGTACTTC.